One and the same sample provided the 29 T cell receptor beta chains below, sequenced in a study of T-cell reconstitution after alpha-beta-depleted transplantation in children. A TCRbeta library incorporating unique molecular identifiers was prepared. Using its own MiXCR run on the PCR reads, TCRdb lists one record per CDR3 protein. This table holds fewer than 250,000 distinct CDR3 sequences, over 15% found once. This sample comprised PBMCs, mostly from graft donor cells, obtained 360 days after TCRalphabeta/CD19-depleted stem cell transplant. Receptors were obtained from a male patient between 2 and 10 years old who had a stem cell transplant for acute lymphoblastic leukemia, so the T cells may come from the graft donor.

This clonotype was found a few times. The chain couples TRBV6-1 to TRBJ1-3; tentatively, D is TRBD1 (5 bases). Trimming took 6 bases from V and 0 from J, leaving 12 bases between them. The CDR3 contains 15 residues. Germline loops: CDR1 MNHNS, CDR2 SASEGT. CDR3 residues: CASSLQVGSGNTIYF. In DNA, the CDR3 is TGTGCCAGCAGCCTACAGGTTGGCTCTGGAAACACCATATATTTT.

This clonotype came up a few times. The chain combines TRBV10-1 with TRBJ2-3; TRBD2 matches 7 bases. Germline trimming cut 3 bases from V and 4 bases from J; bases unmatched to any gene: 4. Per germline, CDR1 WNHNN and CDR2 SYGVQD (reference sequence). The CDR3 is made up of 14 amino acids. The CDR3 loop is CASSDRGDADTQYF. The CDR3 DNA reads TGCGCCAGCAGTGACCGGGGGGATGCAGATACGCAGTATTTT.

V usage is TRBV30 and J usage is TRBJ1-4, with D possibly matching TRBD1 (5 bases). V lost 4 bases to trimming and J lost 8 bases, with 14 bases between them. This CDR3 is built from 13 residues. Germline V gene lookup returns CDR1 GTSNPN and CDR2 SVGIG (reference sequence). The chain's CDR3 is CAWTRDLDEKLFF. In DNA form, the CDR3 reads TGTGCCTGGACTCGGGACTTGGACGAAAAACTGTTTTTT. The whole variable domain, filled in from reference TRBV30 and TRBJ1-4, reads SQTIHQWPATLVQPVGSPLSLECTVEGTSNPNLYWYRQAAGRGLQLLFYSVGIGQISSEVPQNLSASRPQDRQFILSSKKLLLSDSGFYLCAWTRDLDEKLFFGSGTQLSVL.

J is TRBJ2-5 and V is TRBV20-1; D is undetermined. The germline V gene has CDR1 DFQATT and CDR2 SNEGSKA (reference sequence). V lost 7 bases to trimming and J lost 1 base, with 7 bases between them. CDR3 length: 11 residues. The CDR3 spells CSGTCQETQYF. CDR3 DNA sequence: TGCAGTGGTACCTGCCAAGAGACCCAGTACTTC.

In this sample, this clonotype turned up many times. The rearrangement uses TRBV7-9 and TRBJ2-1; 7 nucleotides agree with TRBD2. Germline-derived CDR1 and CDR2 are SEHNR and FQNEAQ (reference sequence). V was clipped by 8 bases and J by 7 bases; unmatched bases: 8. This CDR3 contains 13 residues. CDR3 sequence reads: CASFRGDANEQFF. In DNA, the CDR3 is TGTGCCAGCTTTCGGGGGGACGCGAATGAGCAGTTCTTC.

This clonotype occurred a few times. The chain links TRBV11-2 to TRBJ2-7; 7 bases align to TRBD1. This CDR3 region has 18 residues. Germline V gives CDR1 SGHAT, CDR2 FQNNGV. After removal of 3 bases from V and 3 bases from J, the junction contained 17 bases not matched to a gene. The CDR3 protein is CASSFYADRLSILYEQYF. CDR3 nucleotide sequence: TGTGCCAGCAGCTTCTATGCGGACAGGCTATCTATACTCTACGAGCAGTACTTC.

In its sample, this clonotype was seen a few times. The chain recombines TRBV20-1 with TRBJ2-1; 14 nucleotides align to TRBD2. Trimming cost V 5 bases and J 2 bases; bases outside gene matches: 2. The CDR3 sequence is 15 residues long. From germline, CDR1 is DFQATT and CDR2 SNEGSKA (reference sequence). CDR3 loop: CSAAGLAGAYNEQFF. Here the CDR3 DNA reads TGCAGTGCTGCGGGACTAGCGGGGGCCTACAATGAGCAGTTCTTC.

The chain carries TRBV10-3 and TRBJ2-3; 7 bases are a match to TRBD2. J lost 1 base, V lost 4 bases, and 2 bases had no gene match. Per germline, CDR1 ENHRY and CDR2 SYGVKD. This CDR3 comprises 14 residues. This CDR3 is CAISGLAGTDTQYF. The CDR3 bases are TGTGCCATCAGTGGGCTAGCGGGCACAGATACGCAGTATTTT.

The chain recombines TRBV7-2 with TRBJ2-1; 14 nucleotides align to TRBD2. After removal of 5 bases from V and 9 bases from J, the junction contained 9 bases not matched to a gene. This CDR3 comprises 16 residues. CDR1 and CDR2 from the germline V gene are SGHTA and FQGNSA. The CDR3 here is CASSQSGTSGGPEQFF. The CDR3, as DNA: TGTGCCAGCAGCCAATCCGGGACTAGCGGGGGTCCTGAGCAGTTCTTC.

The chain recombines TRBV4-1 with TRBJ1-1; a weak D match, TRBD1 (6 bases). V lost 2 bases to trimming and J lost 1 base, with 14 bases between them. Germline V gives CDR1 MGHRA, CDR2 YSYEKL. The CDR3 is 16 residues long. The CDR3: CASSQTLGGPNTEAFF. CDR3 nucleotides: TGCGCCAGCAGCCAAACGTTGGGGGGGCCGAACACTGAAGCTTTCTTT.

This clonotype was seen only a few times. The chain combines TRBV20-1 with TRBJ2-1; no clear D gene. CDR1 is DFQATT, CDR2 SNEGSKA, per germline (reference sequence). The CDR3 covers 11 residues. Trimming took 0 bases from V and 9 from J, leaving 6 bases between them. The CDR3 loop reads CSARDPVEQFF. The CDR3 nucleotides read TGCAGTGCTAGAGATCCGGTTGAGCAGTTCTTC.

The chain employs TRBV12-3 or TRBV12-4 and TRBJ2-1; 10 bases line up with TRBD2. This CDR3 spans 16 amino acids. V lost 5 bases to trimming and J lost 1 base; unmatched junction nucleotides: 5. The chain's CDR3 is CASSPSSGSSYNEQFF. CDR3 DNA: TGTGCCAGCAGTCCCTCTAGCGGGAGTTCCTACAATGAGCAGTTCTTC.

This clonotype occurred a few times. The chain joins TRBV11-2 to TRBJ1-2; no definite D call. Trimming removed 1 base at V and 3 bases at J, with 12 bases between. The CDR3 covers 15 residues. Germline CDR1 SGHAT, CDR2 FQNNGV. The CDR3 sequence is CASSLVPRRDYGYTF. For the CDR3, the DNA is TGTGCCAGCAGCTTAGTTCCCAGACGGGACTATGGCTACACCTTC.

The V gene is TRBV6-5, the J gene TRBJ2-7; D is ambiguous. Trimming removed 3 bases from V and 3 bases from J, with 15 bases in between. The CDR3 covers 15 residues. Per germline, CDR1 MNHEY and CDR2 SVGAGI. CDR3 sequence reads: CASSYLLGSGYEQYF. The CDR3 bases are TGTGCCAGCAGTTATCTCCTGGGCTCGGGCTACGAGCAGTACTTC.

This rearrangement joins TRBV14 to TRBJ2-5, with D possibly being TRBD1 or TRBD2 (7 bases each). Deletions cut 3 bases from V and 1 base from J, with 21 bases between. There are 18 residues in the CDR3. Germline CDR1 and CDR2: SGHDN and FVKESK. CDR3 region: CASSQGGTAPIGQETQYF. Written as DNA, the CDR3 is TGTGCCAGCAGCCAGGGGGGGACAGCCCCGATAGGCCAAGAGACCCAGTACTTC.

This chain connects TRBV7-2 to TRBJ1-2; no definite D call. The CDR3 has 14 residues. CDR1 and CDR2 (germline): SGHTA, FQGNSA. V lost 5 bases to trimming and J lost 2 bases, with 12 bases between them. The CDR3 loop is CASSPVQLNYGYTF. The CDR3 region has the DNA TGTGCCAGCAGCCCGGTTCAGTTAAACTATGGCTACACCTTC.

The chain recombines TRBV24-1 with TRBJ1-2; TRBD1 agrees at 7 bases. The trim removed 5 bases at V and 3 bases at J, leaving 2 bases unmatched. The CDR3 sequence is 13 residues long. The germline gives CDR1 KGHDR, CDR2 SFDVKD. The CDR3, as DNA: TGTGCCACCAGTGTCGGGACAGACTATGGCTACACCTTC. Translating it yields CATSVGTDYGYTF.

This clonotype has only a few counts. The J gene is TRBJ2-1, the V gene TRBV5-5, with D tentatively TRBD1 or TRBD2 (6 bases each). The CDR3 is 15 amino acids. V was shortened by 4 bases and J by 9 bases, with 20 bases between the two germline ends. Germline V gene lookup returns CDR1 SGHKS and CDR2 YYEKEE (reference sequence). CDR3 DNA sequence: TGTGCCAGCAGCCTTATGATGGGGGGCTCTGGTGAGCAGTTCTTC. Encoded protein: CASSLMMGGSGEQFF.

The V gene is TRBV3-1, the J gene TRBJ1-6, with 11 nucleotides matching TRBD1. The V segment lost 4 bases and the J segment 7 bases; nucleotides outside the gene matches: 6. Germline lookup yields CDR1 LGHDT and CDR2 YNNKEL (reference sequence). The CDR3 totals 16 residues. The DNA for the CDR3 is TGTGCCAGCAGCCTCCGGACAGGGGGCCCGAATTCACCCCTCCACTTT. It specifies CASSLRTGGPNSPLHF.

The rearrangement uses TRBV7-2 and TRBJ2-3, with D perhaps matching TRBD1 or TRBD2 (5 bases each). This CDR3 region has 14 residues. Trimming cost V 5 bases and J 9 bases, with 18 bases left between them. Germline CDR1 is SGHTA and CDR2 is FQGNSA. CDR3 residues: CASSPSGAQITQYF. DNA for the CDR3: TGTGCCAGCAGCCCGTCCGGGGCACAGATAACGCAGTATTTT.

This clonotype has more than one count but fewer than ten. V and J are TRBV3-1 and TRBJ2-7; D possibly corresponds to TRBD2 (6 bases). The germline gives CDR1 LGHDT, CDR2 YNNKEL (reference sequence). Between the trimmed V and J ends, which lost 2 bases and 3 bases, there was a span of 11 bases. This CDR3 has 14 residues. The CDR3 region is CASSQFQGGYEQYF. As DNA, the CDR3 is TGTGCCAGCAGCCAATTCCAGGGAGGCTACGAGCAGTACTTC.

There are a few counts of this clonotype. This rearrangement joins TRBV5-8 to TRBJ2-1, with D maybe TRBD1 (6 bases). The V gene's germline CDR1 is SGHTS and CDR2 YDEGEE. Trimming shortened V by 5 bases and J by 8 bases, and 20 bases separated the two germline ends. The CDR3 has 15 amino acids. The CDR3 region is CASSDPGHSGDEQFF. DNA of the CDR3: TGTGCCAGCAGTGATCCGGGACACTCAGGGGATGAGCAGTTCTTC. Looking up the rest from reference TRBV5-8 and TRBJ2-1 gives the full variable domain: EAGVTQSPTHLIKTRGQQATLRCSPISGHTSVYWYQQALGLGLQFLLWYDEGEERNRGNFPPRFSGRQFPNYSSELNVNALELEDSALYLCASSDPGHSGDEQFFGPGTRLTVL.

This clonotype came up a few times. The chain couples TRBV12-3 or TRBV12-4 to TRBJ1-5, with D unresolved. V gave up 7 bases and J gave up 4 bases, with 11 bases separating them. The CDR3 totals 13 residues. CDR3 amino acids: CASTKLTNQPQHF. Here the CDR3 DNA reads TGTGCCAGCACCAAACTCACTAATCAGCCCCAGCATTTT.

In its sample, this clonotype was seen a few times. The chain combines TRBV6-2 or TRBV6-3 with TRBJ2-1; no clear D gene. The CDR3 is made up of 13 amino acids. V lost 7 bases to trimming and J lost 5 bases, with 12 bases between them. Germline V gene sequence: CDR1 MNHEY, CDR2 SVGEGT. The CDR3 sequence is CASKEPPDNEQFF. The CDR3 nucleotides read TGTGCCAGCAAGGAGCCCCCAGACAATGAGCAGTTCTTC.

The chain carries TRBV18 and TRBJ1-5, with a possible D match to TRBD1 (5 bases). The CDR3 sequence is 15 residues long. The germline V gene encodes CDR1 KGHSH and CDR2 LQKENI. V lost 5 bases and J lost 4, with 15 bases in between. The CDR3 protein is CASSSLLEGNQPQHF. CDR3 coding DNA: TGTGCCAGCTCATCTCTGCTCGAGGGGAATCAGCCCCAGCATTTT.

This clonotype has at least ten counts. This sequence joins TRBV29-1 and TRBJ2-4; a weak D match, TRBD1 (6 bases). From germline, CDR1 is SQVTM and CDR2 ANQGSEA. The germline V and J ends were trimmed by 4 bases and 2 bases, with 9 bases remaining between them. The CDR3 extends over 13 amino acids. CDR3 sequence (DNA): TGCAGCGTTGCCAGGGGAACCAAAAACATTCAGTACTTC. It translates to CSVARGTKNIQYF.

In this sample, this clonotype turned up a few times. This sequence joins TRBV5-5 and TRBJ1-2, with D unresolved. V was trimmed by 4 bases and J by 5 bases, leaving 15 bases between them. CDR1 and CDR2 (germline): SGHKS, YYEKEE (reference sequence). The CDR3 runs to 14 residues. CDR3 residues: CASSHGGLQYGYTF. The CDR3 nucleotides are TGTGCCAGCAGCCATGGAGGGCTCCAATATGGCTACACCTTC.

A few counts support this clonotype. This rearrangement joins TRBV7-9 to TRBJ1-2, with D maybe TRBD1 (6 bases). Germline CDR1 and CDR2: SEHNR and FQNEAQ (reference sequence). The V end was cut by 4 bases, the J end by 4 bases, with 13 bases between. CDR3 length: 14 amino acids. The CDR3 DNA sequence: TGTGCCAGCAGCTCTAGGACAGAAGTCTATGGCTACACCTTC. Amino acid sequence: CASSSRTEVYGYTF.

This clonotype was observed a handful of times. The rearrangement links TRBV7-7 to TRBJ2-5; D ambiguous. The CDR3 totals 13 residues. Trimming cost V 3 bases and J 4 bases, with 9 bases left between them. Per the germline V gene, CDR1 is SSHAT and CDR2 is FNYEAQ (reference sequence). CDR3 sequence reads: CASSFGASETQYF. The DNA of the CDR3 is TGTGCCAGCAGCTTCGGTGCTTCAGAGACCCAGTACTTC.